This T cell receptor (beta chain) was sequenced for a study of T-cell reconstitution after alpha-beta-depleted transplantation in children. V lost 10 bases to trimming and J lost 2 bases, with 12 bases between them. The CDR3 runs to 13 residues. Germline CDR1 and CDR2: MNHEY and SMNVEV (reference sequence). The TCRbeta library was prepared with unique molecular identifiers. TCRdb processed the PCR reads anew with MiXCR; each CDR3 protein has one entry. The table lists approximately 240,000 distinct CDR3 sequences, around 8.9% of them singletons, with roughly 5.1% in the top ten. This clonotype came up many times.

The rearrangement uses TRBV27 and TRBJ2-1, with D perhaps given as TRBD1 or TRBD2 (6 bases each). The sample consisted of PBMCs from the stem cell graft donor, taken from the stem cell graft. This receptor was identified in a human donor who donated a stem cell graft to a child with SCID. The chain's CDR3 is CAIGGDTYNEQFF. The DNA for the CDR3 is TGTGCCATAGGAGGGGACACCTACAATGAGCAGTTCTTC.